This T cell receptor beta chain is from a study of PD-1 blockade in classical Hodgkin lymphoma. General study points: Baseline TCR diversity was reportedly lower in newly diagnosed patients than healthy donors. Baseline diversity resembling that of newly diagnosed patients was seen in complete responders.

The CDR3 is made up of 12 amino acids. The ends were cut back, 4 bases at V and 1 base at J, with 5 bases in the middle. Germline values: CDR1 PRHDT, CDR2 FYEKMQ (reference sequence). Following autologous stem cell transplantation, relapse occurred in every patient, and exposure to brentuximab vedotin varied. Classification of best responses gave complete response, partial response or progressive disease. Only in-frame clones appear in the TCRdb table, and some are missing; sequencing was by immunoSEQ multiplex PCR. The sample shows under 75,000 clones, about 88% of them seen only once. This clone was picked up one time. Its antigen is not known.

The specimen was peripheral blood mononuclear cells (PBMCs), collected before the second cycle of nivolumab. This rearrangement joins TRBV13 to TRBJ2-7; D call uncertain. This TCR derives from a human donor with classical Hodgkin lymphoma. The CDR3 loop is CASSWQSYEQYF. The DNA for the CDR3 is TGTGCCAGCAGCTGGCAGTCCTACGAGCAGTACTTC.